This passage covers 26 T cell receptor beta chains from one sample sequenced in a study of blood T cell repertoires in COVID-19. Here immunoSEQ multiplex PCR was the method, and the copy in TCRdb shows in-frame clones only, minus some. The sample lists under 75,000 clones, roughly 85% occurring once. Sequencing used peripheral blood. These receptors originate from a man between 25 and 39 years old with acute or convalescent COVID-19.

The chain carries TRBV30 and TRBJ1-6; 10 nucleotides match TRBD1. Trimming took 8 bases from V and 10 from J; bases not matched to a gene: 8. The CDR3 consists of 13 residues. Per the germline V gene, CDR1 is GTSNPN and CDR2 is SVGIG (reference sequence). CDR3 loop: CAIDRDRGSPLHF. The CDR3 DNA follows: TGTGCCATTGACCGGGACAGGGGCTCACCCCTCCACTTT.

The chain couples TRBV19 to TRBJ1-5; 9 bases agree with TRBD1. This CDR3 has 17 amino acids. The germline V gene has CDR1 LNHDA and CDR2 SQIVND (reference sequence). Trimming removed 10 bases from V and 1 base from J; junction bases left unmatched: 14. The CDR3 DNA reads as TGTGCCACCAGGGGGGGGACAGGGCCCATGAGCAATCAGCCCCAGCATTTT. It yields the protein CATRGGTGPMSNQPQHF.

This clone has a handful of counts. The chain carries TRBV5-4 and TRBJ2-3; TRBD1 agrees at 7 bases. The CDR3 consists of 15 residues. Germline assignment: CDR1 SGHNT and CDR2 YYREEE (reference sequence). Trimming at V came to 3 bases and at J to 2 bases, leaving 6 bases not matched to a gene. The CDR3 coding sequence is TGTGCCAGCAGCTCCGACAGGGCGCCCACAGATACGCAGTATTTT. Protein: CASSSDRAPTDTQYF.

V is TRBV11-2 and J is TRBJ2-3; no definite D call. Germline V CDR1 and CDR2: SGHAT, FQNNGV. The CDR3 consists of 15 residues. Deletions cut 3 bases from V and 4 bases from J, with 14 bases between. The CDR3 DNA reads TGTGCCAGCAGCTTTCGACAAGCCCGGTCAGATACGCAGTATTTT. Its translation: CASSFRQARSDTQYF.

This chain links TRBV2 with TRBJ2-5, with 7 bases matching TRBD1. V lost 3 bases, J lost 6 bases, and 16 bases stayed unmatched. Germline lookup yields CDR1 SNHLY and CDR2 FYNNEI. The CDR3 totals 17 residues. The CDR3 sequence is CASSDHRIWGQIKTQYF. CDR3 coding DNA: TGTGCCAGCAGTGACCACCGCATTTGGGGACAGATAAAGACCCAGTACTTC.

The rearrangement joins TRBV5-1 to TRBJ1-4; D gene ambiguous. This CDR3 is built from 14 residues. Germline lookup yields CDR1 SGHRS and CDR2 YFSETQ. V gave up 0 bases and J gave up 1 base, with 4 bases separating them. The CDR3 loop reads CASSLAGTNEKLFF. CDR3 sequence (DNA): TGCGCCAGCAGCTTGGCAGGAACTAATGAAAAACTGTTTTTT.

This chain uses TRBV4-2 with TRBJ2-3, with a weak D call TRBD2 (6 bases). This CDR3 is built from 14 residues. Germline V lookup: CDR1 LGHNA, CDR2 YNFKEQ. V lost 3 bases, J lost 12 bases, and 19 bases lay in between. The CDR3 DNA follows: TGTGCCAGCAGCCAGGATCGCCTAGCGAGAGACCAGTATTTT. Translated: CASSQDRLARDQYF.

This clone appeared a single time. V usage is TRBV27 and J usage is TRBJ2-6, with D possibly TRBD1 on 7 matching bases. CDR3 length: 15 amino acids. Germline lookup yields CDR1 MNHEY and CDR2 SMNVEV (reference sequence). The ends were cut back, 4 bases at V and 4 bases at J, with 11 bases in the middle. The CDR3 loop is CASSSGGSGANVLTF. As DNA, the CDR3 is TGTGCCAGCAGTTCAGGGGGGTCCGGGGCCAACGTCCTGACTTTC.

CDR3 loop: CASRGRGQGNQPQHF. The DNA of the CDR3 is TGTGCCAGCAGGGGCCGGGGACAGGGCAATCAGCCCCAGCATTTT. The chain couples TRBV6-5 to TRBJ1-5, with 8 bases matching TRBD1. The CDR3 extends over 15 amino acids. The V segment lost 6 bases and the J segment 2 bases; nucleotides outside the gene matches: 6. The V gene's germline CDR1 is MNHEY and CDR2 SVGAGI.

The rearrangement links TRBV4-3 to TRBJ2-3, with D unresolved. Germline-derived CDR1 and CDR2 are LGHNA and YSLEER. The CDR3 has 16 residues. The germline V and J ends were trimmed by 2 bases and 3 bases, with 15 bases remaining between them. The CDR3 protein is CASSQLTQPLTDTQYF. For the CDR3, the DNA is TGCGCCAGCAGCCAACTCACTCAACCTTTAACAGATACGCAGTATTTT.

This clone appeared once. V is TRBV30 and J is TRBJ1-1, with a possible D match to TRBD1 (5 bases). Germline values: CDR1 GTSNPN, CDR2 SVGIG (reference sequence). V was pared by 5 bases and J by 1 base, with 8 bases between. The CDR3 loop spans 12 amino acids. CDR3 nucleotide sequence: TGTGCCTGGGTGGGGGGGAACACTGAAGCTTTCTTT. The encoded protein is CAWVGGNTEAFF. The variable domain in full, with the rest retrieved from reference TRBV30 and TRBJ1-1, is SQTIHQWPATLVQPVGSPLSLECTVEGTSNPNLYWYRQAAGRGLQLLFYSVGIGQISSEVPQNLSASRPQDRQFILSSKKLLLSDSGFYLCAWVGGNTEAFFGQGTRLTVV.

The gene calls are TRBV7-9 and TRBJ1-1; D ambiguous. The CDR3 is 13 amino acids. Germline V gene lookup returns CDR1 SEHNR and CDR2 FQNEAQ (reference sequence). Between the trimmed V and J ends, which lost 5 bases and 5 bases, there was a span of 12 bases. The DNA of the CDR3 is TGTGCCAGCAGCACAGAGGGCAGGACTGAAGCTTTCTTT. Translation: CASSTEGRTEAFF.

V usage is TRBV7-3 and J usage is TRBJ2-1; the D is unclear. Trimming left V 6 bases short and J 2 bases short, with 8 bases between. In germline, CDR1 is SGHTA, CDR2 FQGTGA. The CDR3 is 13 residues long. CDR3 nucleotides: TGTGCCAGCAGTAGAAGTCCCTACAATGAGCAGTTCTTC. This sequence encodes CASSRSPYNEQFF. The whole variable domain, filled in from reference TRBV7-3 and TRBJ2-1, reads GAGVSQTPSNKVTEKGKYVELRCDPISGHTALYWYRQSLGQGPEFLIYFQGTGAADDSGLPNDRFFAVRPEGSVSTLKIQRTERGDSAVYLCASSRSPYNEQFFGPGTRLTVL.

The V and J genes are TRBV4-2 and TRBJ1-4; D is unresolved. The CDR3 consists of 13 residues. CDR1 and CDR2 (germline): LGHNA, YNFKEQ. V was clipped by 6 bases and J by 0 bases, with 5 bases between them. CDR3 in amino acids: CASRLATNEKLFF. The CDR3 DNA reads as TGTGCCAGCAGACTCGCAACTAATGAAAAACTGTTTTTT.

This clone was detected once. J is TRBJ2-6 and V is TRBV5-1, with 9 positions matching TRBD2. Germline CDR1 is SGHRS and CDR2 is YFSETQ. The CDR3 is 14 residues long. This CDR3 reads CASGGSSGANVLTF. The CDR3 DNA follows: TGCGCAAGCGGGGGGTCCTCTGGGGCCAACGTCCTGACTTTC.

The chain recombines TRBV10-3 with TRBJ2-2; D perhaps matches TRBD2 (6 bases). CDR3 size: 14 residues. The germline V and J ends were trimmed by 0 bases and 7 bases, with 9 bases remaining between them. Germline lookup yields CDR1 ENHRY and CDR2 SYGVKD. Here the CDR3 reads CAISESPGDGELFF. The DNA of the CDR3 is TGTGCCATCAGTGAGTCCCCGGGGGACGGGGAGCTGTTTTTT.

The chain recombines TRBV4-1 with TRBJ2-1, with 8 bases identical to TRBD1. CDR3 length equals 14 residues. CDR1 MGHRA and CDR2 YSYEKL come from the germline V gene. J lost 7 bases, V lost 3 bases, and 5 bases had no gene match. The CDR3 sequence: CASSQTGEGNEQFF. The CDR3, as DNA: TGCGCCAGCAGCCAGACAGGGGAAGGGAATGAGCAGTTCTTC.

This chain joins TRBV6-5 and TRBJ1-5; 9 bases are shared with TRBD1. Unmatched junction bases numbered 6, after V lost 4 bases and J lost 5 bases. The CDR3 has 15 residues. The germline gives CDR1 MNHEY, CDR2 SVGAGI. This CDR3 reads CASSSLWTGDQPQHF. In DNA form, the CDR3 reads TGTGCCAGCAGTTCCCTCTGGACAGGGGATCAGCCCCAGCATTTT.

J is TRBJ2-3 and V is TRBV5-4; 14 positions agree with TRBD2. The ends lost 3 bases at V and 1 base at J; junction bases unmatched: 7. Looked up from germline, CDR1 is SGHNT and CDR2 is YYREEE (reference sequence). CDR3 size: 18 residues. The CDR3 sequence: CASSSGLAGVYGTDTQYF. DNA of the CDR3: TGTGCCAGCAGCTCGGGACTAGCGGGAGTGTACGGCACAGATACGCAGTATTTT.

This clone was detected only once. V gene TRBV5-1 combines with J gene TRBJ2-6, with D uncertain. V dropped 3 bases and J dropped 0 bases, with 7 bases sitting between them. The CDR3 loop spans 15 amino acids. Germline-derived CDR1 and CDR2 are SGHRS and YFSETQ. The DNA of the CDR3 is TGCGCCAGCAGCTCGATGAGCTCTGGGGCCAACGTCCTGACTTTC. Its protein is CASSSMSSGANVLTF.

This chain joins TRBV6-2 or TRBV6-3 and TRBJ2-7; the D gene is possibly TRBD1 (5 bases). The CDR3 loop spans 13 amino acids. The germline V and J ends were trimmed by 2 bases and 4 bases, with 9 bases remaining between them. CDR1 MNHEY and CDR2 SVGEGT come from the germline V gene. In DNA form, the CDR3 reads TGTGCCAGCAGTTACCCAGGGATTTACGAGCAGTACTTC. Residues: CASSYPGIYEQYF.

The chain's CDR3 is CASRWGQQETQYF. The CDR3 nucleotides read TGCGCCAGCAGGTGGGGCCAACAAGAGACCCAGTACTTC. V usage is TRBV5-1 and J usage is TRBJ2-5, with TRBD1 as a possible D gene (5 bases). Germline V gene data show CDR1 as SGHRS and CDR2 as YFSETQ. This CDR3 spans 13 amino acids. The V end lost 5 bases, the J end lost 2 bases, and 10 bases lay between the germline ends.

CDR3 nucleotide sequence: TGTGCCAGTAGTATAATGGACAGCCAACCTAGCTCCTACAATGAGCAGTTCTTC. Amino acids: CASSIMDSQPSSYNEQFF. J is TRBJ2-1 and V is TRBV19; D is perhaps TRBD1 (6 bases). CDR1 LNHDA and CDR2 SQIVND come from the germline V gene (reference sequence). V dropped 2 bases and J dropped 0 bases, with 17 bases sitting between them. This CDR3 is built from 18 residues.

The chain uses TRBV29-1 and TRBJ2-5; TRBD1 might be the D (6 bases). CDR3 length equals 12 residues. Germline-derived CDR1 and CDR2 are SQVTM and ANQGSEA. Trimming removed 7 bases from V and 5 bases from J, with 14 bases in between. The CDR3 sequence: CSAKQGGETQYF. Written as DNA, the CDR3 is TGCAGCGCCAAACAGGGTGGGGAGACCCAGTACTTC.

The chain joins TRBV29-1 to TRBJ1-2, with 8 bases aligning to TRBD1. The germline CDR1 and CDR2 sequences are SQVTM and ANQGSEA. This CDR3 region has 14 residues. After removal of 7 bases from V and 2 bases from J, the junction contained 9 bases not matched to a gene. CDR3: CSALTGVNNYGYTF. The CDR3 DNA reads TGCAGCGCTCTGACAGGGGTTAACAACTATGGCTACACCTTC.

V is TRBV5-4 and J is TRBJ2-7; 9 bases agree with TRBD1. The CDR3 is made up of 14 amino acids. Germline assignment: CDR1 SGHNT and CDR2 YYREEE (reference sequence). The V gene end was trimmed by 3 bases and the J gene end by 4 bases; junction bases not matched to a gene: 5. The DNA of the CDR3 is TGTGCCAGCAGCTCTCCACAGGGGGCTTACGAGCAGTACTTC. Protein sequence: CASSSPQGAYEQYF.